A single sample is the source of the 12 T cell receptor beta chains below, sequenced in a study of CD8+ T cells in alopecia areata (dated 2018 in TCRdb). The sample's time point label, in plain terms: around 28 days on oral tofacitinib. The treatment or condition tag for this specimen amounts to: oral pan-JAK inhibitor, 5-10 mg twice daily. Library preparation employed the immunoSEQ multiplex PCR assay. To provide template for TCR sequencing, every sample had RNA extracted and reverse transcribed into cDNA. TCRdb carries this immuneACCESS record with in-frame sequences only. Its versions omit some clonotypes, under half of them owing to an unresolved V gene in the studies checked, with the rest unexplained. This sample lists some 200,000 clones; around 60% were detected once. The biggest ten clones account for 3% to 4% of the sample. Sequenced here: CD4+ T cells sorted from blood, sampled at week 4, from a patient treated with tofacitinib. These receptors were collected from a human donor with alopecia areata.

The CDR3 reads CASSPLGTTNEKLFF. The CDR3 DNA sequence: TGTGCCAGCTCACCACTGGGGACAACTAATGAAAAACTGTTTTTT. The V call is TRBV18, the J call TRBJ1-4; D not resolved. Trimming cost V 1 base and J 0 bases, with 6 bases left between them. Germline lookup yields CDR1 KGHSH and CDR2 LQKENI. The length of the CDR3 is 15 residues. The whole variable domain, remainder taken from reference TRBV18 and TRBJ1-4, is NAGVMQNPRHLVRRRGQEARLRCSPMKGHSHVYWYRQLPEEGLKFMVYLQKENIIDESGMPKERFSAEFPKEGPSILRIQQVVRGDSAAYFCASSPLGTTNEKLFFGSGTQLSVL.

The chain is built from TRBV2 and TRBJ1-2, with a tentative D call TRBD1 (5 bases). The CDR3 has 14 amino acids. Germline CDR1 reads SNHLY; CDR2 reads FYNNEI. Deletions cut 4 bases from V and 3 bases from J, with 12 bases between. This chain's CDR3 is CASSGVGTDYGYTF. CDR3 DNA: TGTGCCAGCAGTGGAGTCGGGACCGACTATGGCTACACCTTC.

The chain uses TRBV25-1 and TRBJ2-1; perhaps TRBD2 as D (5 bases). The CDR3 is 15 amino acids. Deletions cut 6 bases from V and 0 bases from J, with 12 bases between. CDR1 and CDR2 (germline): MGHDK, SYGVNS. The CDR3 loop reads CASRVTGYSYNEQFF. The CDR3 DNA reads TGTGCCAGCAGGGTGACGGGATACTCCTACAATGAGCAGTTCTTC.

V is TRBV29-1 and J is TRBJ1-2; TRBD1 is a possible D gene (5 bases). V dropped 6 bases and J dropped 6 bases, with 20 bases sitting between them. This CDR3 region has 14 residues. The germline gives CDR1 SQVTM, CDR2 ANQGSEA. CDR3: CSVPSGGRENGYTF. The CDR3 bases are TGCAGCGTGCCGTCGGGTGGCAGGGAAAATGGCTACACCTTC.

The chain has TRBV28 and TRBJ1-1, with 9 bases identical to TRBD1. The CDR3 loop spans 16 amino acids. Looked up from germline, CDR1 is MDHEN and CDR2 is SYDVKM. Trimming took 6 bases from V and 1 from J; bases not matched to a gene: 9. CDR3 coding DNA: TGTGCCAGCAGAGCGACAGGGGGTCCACAGAACACTGAAGCTTTCTTT. Translating it yields CASRATGGPQNTEAFF.

This clone turned up a few times. The chain carries TRBV14 and TRBJ2-1; weak D call: TRBD1 (6 bases). Germline CDR1 reads SGHDN; CDR2 reads FVKESK. There are 12 residues in the CDR3. Deletions cut 1 base from V and 15 bases from J, with 13 bases between. Here the CDR3 DNA reads TGTGCCAGCAGCCAAGTGAGGGGGTCCGGGTTCTTC. This gives the protein CASSQVRGSGFF.

J is TRBJ2-5 and V is TRBV30; D uncertain. Trimming stripped 2 bases from V and 2 bases from J, with 6 bases between. Per germline, CDR1 GTSNPN and CDR2 SVGIG (reference sequence). The CDR3 is 12 amino acids. For the CDR3, the DNA is TGTGCCTGGAGTTCCGGACAAGAGACCCAGTACTTC. This translates into CAWSSGQETQYF. The whole variable domain, filled in from reference TRBV30 and TRBJ2-5, reads SQTIHQWPATLVQPVGSPLSLECTVEGTSNPNLYWYRQAAGRGLQLLFYSVGIGQISSEVPQNLSASRPQDRQFILSSKKLLLSDSGFYLCAWSSGQETQYFGPGTRLLVL.

The chain combines TRBV30 with TRBJ1-2; D is ambiguous. The CDR3 has 12 residues. V lost 0 bases and J lost 4, with 6 bases in between. Germline V lookup: CDR1 GTSNPN, CDR2 SVGIG (reference sequence). CDR3 in amino acids: CAWSVRGYGYTF. Here the CDR3 DNA reads TGTGCCTGGAGTGTACGCGGCTATGGCTACACCTTC.

In its sample, this clone was seen a few times. The chain combines TRBV29-1 with TRBJ1-1, with D possibly being TRBD1 (5 bases). Germline-derived CDR1 and CDR2 are SQVTM and ANQGSEA. The CDR3 covers 12 residues. Trimming removed 4 bases from V and 3 bases from J, with 9 bases in between. CDR3 sequence reads: CSVAGTDTEAFF. DNA of the CDR3: TGCAGCGTTGCCGGGACCGACACTGAAGCTTTCTTT.

This clone was seen more than once but under ten times. The V and J genes are TRBV19 and TRBJ2-4, with D possibly called TRBD1 or TRBD2 (6 bases each). The ends were cut back, 4 bases at V and 9 bases at J, with 22 bases in the middle. Germline values: CDR1 LNHDA, CDR2 SQIVND (reference sequence). There are 16 residues in the CDR3. The DNA of the CDR3 is TGTGCCAGTAGTACCCCCGGGGGCGCGGCGGTCATCATTCAGTACTTC. Translating gives CASSTPGGAAVIIQYF.

The V gene is TRBV10-2, the J gene TRBJ2-5; 7 nucleotides agree with TRBD2. J was trimmed by 4 bases and V by 6 bases; bases with no gene match: 5. This CDR3 is built from 13 residues. Germline assignment: CDR1 WSHSY and CDR2 SAAADI. CDR3 coding DNA: TGCGCCAGCAGCGGCGGGGGAGGAGAGACCCAGTACTTC. It encodes CASSGGGGETQYF.

This clone was counted between two and nine times. CDR3 sequence (DNA): TGCGCCAGCAGCTCCTCGGGGGGAGAGCAGTACTTC. Residues: CASSSSGGEQYF. The chain has TRBV5-1 and TRBJ2-7; 7 bases are a match to TRBD2. CDR3 length equals 12 residues. The V and J ends lost 3 bases and 7 bases, in that order; junction bases with no gene match: 4. CDR1 is SGHRS, CDR2 YFSETQ, per germline.